Presented here are 29 T cell receptor beta chains from one specimen sequenced in a study of blood T cells in healthy people across ages. Sample-barcoded 5' priming and a J-beta primer mix drove a second PCR of 7 to 11 cycles. MiXCR, run by TCRdb on the 5' RACE reads, gives a single entry per CDR3 protein. The sample lists 760,000 or so distinct CDR3 sequences; around 25% were seen once. The same sample was also studied in work on T cells of mothers and their children.

The sequencing sample was made of blood. Every receptor here comes from a boy aged 5-17 years in good health.

The table lists this clonotype with a few counts. This chain links TRBV7-9 with TRBJ2-7; 8 positions agree with TRBD2. The assigned J gene may be wrong: the sequence end matches TRBJ2-1 better. CDR3 size: 16 residues. CDR1 and CDR2 from the germline V gene are SEHNR and FQNEAQ (reference sequence). This CDR3 reads CASRDQRGSTYNEQFF. CDR3 nucleotides: TGTGCCAGCAGGGACCAGCGGGGGTCGACCTACAATGAGCAGTTCTTC.

This clonotype was seen a handful of times. The rearrangement uses TRBV20-1 and TRBJ1-4, with D unclear. This CDR3 is built from 13 residues. V was pared by 6 bases and J by 8 bases, with 16 bases between. Germline V gives CDR1 DFQATT, CDR2 SNEGSKA (reference sequence). The CDR3 region is CSAVNPRREKLFF. DNA of the CDR3: TGCAGTGCCGTCAATCCCCGGCGAGAAAAACTGTTTTTT.

This chain joins TRBV3-1 and TRBJ2-2, with D perhaps assigned TRBD1 or TRBD2 (5 bases each). The V end lost 0 bases, the J end lost 8 bases, and 10 bases lay between the germline ends. In germline, CDR1 is LGHDT, CDR2 YNNKEL (reference sequence). The CDR3 consists of 14 residues. Here the CDR3 DNA reads TGTGCCAGCAGCCAAGAATGGGACGAGGGGGAGCTGTTTTTT. Translating it yields CASSQEWDEGELFF.

This clonotype was picked up one time. The chain uses TRBV12-3 or TRBV12-4 and TRBJ2-6; TRBD2 agrees at 12 bases. With V trimmed by 5 bases and J by 0 bases, 5 bases remained unmatched. The CDR3 runs to 18 residues. The CDR3 protein is CASSITSGRTSGANVLTF. Here the CDR3 DNA reads TGTGCCAGCAGTATAACTAGCGGGAGGACCTCTGGGGCCAACGTCCTGACTTTC.

This sequence joins TRBV5-5 and TRBJ1-3; the D is unclear. The CDR3 has 15 amino acids. V lost 3 bases, J lost 0 bases, and 10 bases lay in between. Per the germline V gene, CDR1 is SGHKS and CDR2 is YYEKEE (reference sequence). In DNA form, the CDR3 reads TGTGCCAGCAGCTCCTCAGCCTACTCTGGAAACACCATATATTTT. Translated: CASSSSAYSGNTIYF. Filled out from reference TRBV5-5 and TRBJ1-3, the complete variable domain reads DAGVTQSPTHLIKTRGQQVTLRCSPISGHKSVSWYQQVLGQGPQFIFQYYEKEERGRGNFPDRFSARQFPNYSSELNVNALLLGDSALYLCASSSSAYSGNTIYFGEGSWLTVV.

This clonotype was picked up a small number of times. The chain combines TRBV21-1 with TRBJ1-5; TRBD1 reflects the table's D call only, with no check against the DNA. TRBV21-1 is given as a pseudogene. The CDR3 has 12 amino acids. CDR3 amino acids: CASRGGHQPQHF. The CDR3 region has the DNA TGTGCCAGCCGGGGCGGTCATCAGCCCCAGCATTTT.

The chain recombines TRBV12-5 with TRBJ2-2; 10 bases match TRBD2. J gave up 6 bases and V 2 bases, and 9 bases lay outside the gene matches. The CDR3 extends over 17 amino acids. Germline loops: CDR1 LGHNT, CDR2 FRNRAP. The CDR3 DNA is TGTGCTAGTGGTTTGACTATAGCGGGAGGTGACGCCGGGGAGCTGTTTTTT. Residues: CASGLTIAGGDAGELFF.

This chain links TRBV28 with TRBJ1-2; the D gene is possibly TRBD1 (5 bases). Germline V lookup: CDR1 MDHEN, CDR2 SYDVKM. The CDR3 totals 12 residues. The V end lost 3 bases, the J end lost 5 bases, and 7 bases lay between the germline ends. The CDR3 nucleotides read TGTGCCAGCAGTTTGGACAAATATGGCTACACCTTC. Translated: CASSLDKYGYTF.

This sequence joins TRBV28 and TRBJ2-5, with 10 bases that match TRBD2. The J call may be in error: the DNA end matches TRBJ2-7 better. Germline CDR1 and CDR2: MDHEN and SYDVKM. The CDR3 sequence is 18 residues long. CDR3 DNA: TGTGCCAGCAGTTTAAATTTTGGGGCTAGCGGGAGCTCCTACGAGCAGTACTTC. Translating it yields CASSLNFGASGSSYEQYF.

The rearrangement joins TRBV3-1 to TRBJ2-2; no clear D gene. CDR1 LGHDT and CDR2 YNNKEL come from the germline V gene (reference sequence). This CDR3 has 14 residues. Trimming stripped 1 base from V and 2 bases from J, with 5 bases between. CDR3 in amino acids: CASSQGPNTGELFF. CDR3 sequence (DNA): TGTGCCAGCAGCCAAGGACCAAACACCGGGGAGCTGTTTTTT.

The table lists this clonotype with a few counts. The chain employs TRBV7-9 and TRBJ2-5; D is possibly TRBD1 or TRBD2 (6 bases each). The V end was cut by 7 bases, the J end by 5 bases, with 26 bases between. Germline V gene data show CDR1 as SEHNR and CDR2 as FQNEAQ (reference sequence). The CDR3 is made up of 17 amino acids. CDR3 sequence: CASIPARGLQGSETQYF. CDR3 nucleotide sequence: TGTGCCAGCATTCCCGCCCGGGGGCTGCAGGGTTCGGAGACCCAGTACTTC.

This clonotype was picked up a small number of times. The chain is built from TRBV4-2 and TRBJ1-2; 11 nucleotides match TRBD1. Germline CDR1 LGHNA, CDR2 YNFKEQ. V shed 2 bases and J 6 bases; nucleotides not matched to a gene: 8. This CDR3 comprises 16 residues. The CDR3 coding sequence is TGTGCCAGCAGCCAATCCGGGGAGGACAGGGGGCATGGCTACACCTTC. Encoded protein: CASSQSGEDRGHGYTF.

This clonotype has only a few counts. This chain joins TRBV19 and TRBJ1-1; D uncertain. Germline V gene data show CDR1 as LNHDA and CDR2 as SQIVND (reference sequence). Deletions cut 11 bases from V and 3 bases from J, with 10 bases between. The CDR3 has 11 residues. CDR3 region: CAVYLDTEAFF. Written as DNA, the CDR3 is TGTGCCGTATATTTGGACACTGAAGCTTTCTTT.

The gene calls are TRBV3-1 and TRBJ1-4; D is possibly TRBD1 (6 bases). The CDR3 has 15 amino acids. Germline V gives CDR1 LGHDT, CDR2 YNNKEL (reference sequence). V lost 5 bases and J lost 7, with 17 bases in between. The CDR3 bases are TGTGCCAGCAGCGACCGGGACAAAGCAGGTGAAAAACTGTTTTTT. Translating it yields CASSDRDKAGEKLFF.

The CDR3 DNA reads TGTGCCAGCAGCCAAGAAGCAGGGGCAATTCCCAACGTCCTGACTTTC. Its protein is CASSQEAGAIPNVLTF. The V and J genes are TRBV4-2 and TRBJ2-6, with D possibly being TRBD1 (6 bases). CDR1 is LGHNA, CDR2 YNFKEQ, per germline. This CDR3 is built from 16 residues. The V end was cut by 0 bases, the J end by 8 bases, with 14 bases between.

V usage is TRBV29-1 and J usage is TRBJ1-4; D gene unclear. The CDR3 is made up of 12 amino acids. V lost 4 bases and J lost 7, with 10 bases in between. Germline V gives CDR1 SQVTM, CDR2 ANQGSEA. CDR3 sequence: CSVGGGSEKLFF. In DNA, the CDR3 is TGCAGCGTTGGCGGTGGTAGTGAAAAACTGTTTTTT. Full variable domain (missing parts from reference TRBV29-1 and TRBJ1-4): SAVISQKPSRDICQRGTSLTIQCQVDSQVTMMFWYRQQPGQSLTLIATANQGSEATYESGFVIDKFPISRPNLTFSTLTVSNMSPEDSSIYLCSVGGGSEKLFFGSGTQLSVL.

This clonotype came up a few times. The chain recombines TRBV27 with TRBJ2-5; tentatively, D is TRBD2 (5 bases). The J call is uncertain, as TRBJ2-7 better fits the DNA end. The CDR3 consists of 15 residues. Germline CDR1 is MNHEY and CDR2 is SMNVEV (reference sequence). The CDR3 sequence: CASSLNGNGHHEQYF. For the CDR3, the DNA is TGTGCCAGCAGTTTAAACGGGAACGGGCACCACGAGCAGTACTTC.

The rearrangement joins TRBV3-1 to TRBJ2-7; weak D call: TRBD2 (6 bases). The germline V gene has CDR1 LGHDT and CDR2 YNNKEL (reference sequence). The CDR3 covers 16 residues. Trimming shortened V by 1 base and J by 0 bases, and 13 bases separated the two germline ends. The CDR3 DNA is TGTGCCAGCAGCCAAGGGTTCGGGAGAGTCTCCTACGAGCAGTACTTC. It translates to CASSQGFGRVSYEQYF.

A few counts support this clonotype. The chain links TRBV6-5 to TRBJ1-1, with a possible D match to TRBD1 (5 bases). The CDR3 has 12 residues. The V and J ends lost 5 bases and 8 bases respectively, with 12 bases between them. CDR1 and CDR2 from the germline V gene are MNHEY and SVGAGI. The CDR3 is CASSLRDGEAFF. DNA for the CDR3: TGTGCCAGCAGTCTCCGGGACGGGGAAGCTTTCTTT.

This clonotype was counted a few times. This chain links TRBV20-1 with TRBJ2-5; 7 bases are shared with TRBD2. The CDR3 contains 15 residues. The germline CDR1 and CDR2 sequences are DFQATT and SNEGSKA (reference sequence). V was pared by 6 bases and J by 5 bases, with 15 bases of the junction left unmatched. Here the CDR3 reads CSAPERGGGWETQYF. The CDR3 DNA reads TGCAGTGCCCCGGAGCGGGGTGGGGGTTGGGAGACCCAGTACTTC.

The rearrangement uses TRBV19 and TRBJ2-7; D perhaps matches TRBD2 (6 bases). The ends were cut back, 1 base at V and 3 bases at J, with 10 bases in the middle. Germline CDR1 LNHDA, CDR2 SQIVND (reference sequence). This CDR3 has 14 amino acids. The CDR3: CASSIVGGVYEQYF. CDR3 in DNA: TGTGCCAGTAGTATAGTCGGCGGGGTCTACGAGCAGTACTTC.

This clonotype came up a few times. The V gene is TRBV6-6, the J gene TRBJ1-4, with 7 nucleotides matching TRBD1. The CDR3 contains 12 residues. CDR1 is MNHNY and CDR2 is SVGAGI in the germline V gene (reference sequence). V lost 10 bases and J lost 4; bases outside the gene matches: 3. The CDR3 loop is CATRDSNEKLFF. Written as DNA, the CDR3 is TGTGCCACCCGGGACAGTAATGAAAAACTGTTTTTT.

The J gene is TRBJ2-5, the V gene TRBV6-5, with TRBD1 as a possible D gene (6 bases). The germline V gene has CDR1 MNHEY and CDR2 SVGAGI. This CDR3 region has 15 residues. V lost 6 bases and J lost 5, with 19 bases in between. The CDR3 here is CASSPLVGGGETQYF. CDR3 in DNA: TGTGCCAGCAGCCCTTTGGTTGGGGGCGGCGAGACCCAGTACTTC.

The chain is built from TRBV20-1 and TRBJ1-1, with D hard to call. CDR1 DFQATT and CDR2 SNEGSKA come from the germline V gene (reference sequence). Trimming removed 6 bases from V and 0 bases from J, with 8 bases in between. The CDR3 totals 12 residues. The CDR3 DNA sequence: TGCAGTGCCAGTCCAGTGAACACTGAAGCTTTCTTT. It specifies CSASPVNTEAFF.

This rearrangement joins TRBV20-1 to TRBJ2-7; 7 bases align to TRBD2. The J segment lost 6 bases and the V segment lost 7 bases, leaving 15 bases of the junction unmatched. In germline, CDR1 is DFQATT, CDR2 SNEGSKA (reference sequence). The CDR3 is 14 amino acids. The CDR3 protein is CSVHRAGRRGEQYF. As DNA, the CDR3 is TGCAGTGTTCACAGAGCGGGAAGGCGCGGCGAGCAGTACTTC.

This chain connects TRBV7-2 to TRBJ2-2; TRBD2 aligns across 8 bases. The ends lost 2 bases at V and 7 bases at J; junction bases unmatched: 3. The length of the CDR3 is 14 residues. The germline gives CDR1 SGHTA, CDR2 FQGNSA. CDR3 nucleotide sequence: TGTGCCAGCAGCTTATTACGGGGGGGCGGGGAGCTGTTTTTT. As protein: CASSLLRGGGELFF.

This clonotype was seen only a few times. This sequence joins TRBV9 and TRBJ1-1, with D uncertain. The CDR3 contains 13 residues. Germline V gene data show CDR1 as SGDLS and CDR2 as YYNGEE. With 4 bases removed from V and 2 bases from J, the gap between germline ends came to 9 bases. CDR3 sequence reads: CASSPRPNTEAFF. The CDR3 DNA is TGTGCCAGCAGCCCGAGACCAAACACTGAAGCTTTCTTT.

This clonotype was counted once. J is TRBJ2-7 and V is TRBV28; 11 bases match TRBD1. CDR3 size: 15 residues. V was pared by 6 bases and J by 3 bases, with 7 bases of the junction left unmatched. The germline gives CDR1 MDHEN, CDR2 SYDVKM. CDR3 residues: CASSFGTGGLYEQYF. The CDR3, as DNA: TGTGCCAGCAGCTTTGGGACAGGGGGTCTCTACGAGCAGTACTTC.

The chain couples TRBV29-1 to TRBJ2-3, with TRBD2 matching over 11 bases. Germline assignment: CDR1 SQVTM and CDR2 ANQGSEA. V lost 7 bases and J lost 0; bases outside the gene matches: 6. The CDR3 has 15 residues. For the CDR3, the DNA is TGCAGCGCTCGGGGACTAGCGGAAAGCACAGATACGCAGTATTTT. Translating gives CSARGLAESTDTQYF.